These 32 T cell receptor beta chains came from one sample sequenced in a study of cytomegalovirus exposure and HLA in healthy donors. PCR used 60 Vbeta primers and 13 Jbeta primers. Clones were read by immunoSEQ multiplex PCR, and TCRdb kept only the in-frame ones, dropping some. The repertoire holds fewer than 70,000 clones, roughly 70% seen once, with approximately 11% in the top ten. Sequences were obtained from PBMCs. These receptors were collected from a woman in her twenties or thirties in good health and CMV-seronegative.

CDR3 protein: CASSRAGPGGNQPQHF. DNA for the CDR3: TGTGCCAGCTCACGAGCGGGGCCGGGTGGCAATCAGCCCCAGCATTTT. The chain uses TRBV18 and TRBJ1-5, with D possibly matching TRBD1 (5 bases). This CDR3 region has 16 residues. Germline CDR1 KGHSH, CDR2 LQKENI. V was cut by 4 bases and J by 2 bases, with 15 bases left in between.

The chain has TRBV15 and TRBJ2-3; 13 bases fit TRBD2. The CDR3 runs to 16 residues. Germline CDR1 and CDR2: LNHNV and YYDKDF (reference sequence). Losses at the gene ends were 3 bases for V and 5 bases for J; bases not matched to a gene: 5. The CDR3: CATSRGTSGEGDTQYF. CDR3 DNA: TGTGCCACCAGCAGGGGGACTAGCGGGGAGGGAGATACGCAGTATTTT. The full variable domain, rest sourced from reference TRBV15 and TRBJ2-3, is DAMVIQNPRYQVTQFGKPVTLSCSQTLNHNVMYWYQQKSSQAPKLLFHYYDKDFNNEADTPDNFQSRRPNTSFCFLDIRSPGLGDTAMYLCATSRGTSGEGDTQYFGPGTRLTVL.

The chain links TRBV30 to TRBJ1-5, with D tentatively TRBD1 (6 bases). The CDR3 spans 15 residues. Germline CDR1 reads GTSNPN; CDR2 reads SVGIG (reference sequence). V was cut by 1 base and J by 0 bases, with 10 bases left in between. CDR3 nucleotides: TGTGCCTGGAGTGAGGACAGCCATAGCAATCAGCCCCAGCATTTT. As protein: CAWSEDSHSNQPQHF.

The gene calls are TRBV5-1 and TRBJ2-7; a weak D match, TRBD2 (6 bases). The V and J ends lost 5 bases and 7 bases respectively, with 19 bases between them. The CDR3 has 14 residues. Germline values: CDR1 SGHRS, CDR2 YFSETQ. CDR3 protein: CASRSGANEMEQYF. Written as DNA, the CDR3 is TGCGCCAGCAGATCGGGAGCGAACGAGATGGAGCAGTACTTC.

This chain links TRBV19 with TRBJ2-2; D might be TRBD1 (6 bases). The CDR3 has 14 amino acids. The germline CDR1 and CDR2 sequences are LNHDA and SQIVND (reference sequence). V dropped 5 bases and J dropped 1 base, with 8 bases sitting between them. CDR3 in amino acids: CASSGQMNTGELFF. CDR3 nucleotides: TGTGCCAGTAGTGGACAGATGAACACCGGGGAGCTGTTTTTT.

This clone came up once. CDR3 DNA: TGTGCCAGTAGTATAGTAGGCCCCGGAGCGGGTTCCACTGAAGCTTTCTTT. Translation: CASSIVGPGAGSTEAFF. This chain connects TRBV19 to TRBJ1-1; D is ambiguous. From germline, CDR1 is LNHDA and CDR2 SQIVND (reference sequence). The CDR3 is 17 amino acids. The V end was cut by 1 base, the J end by 4 bases, with 19 bases between. The full variable domain, in which reference TRBV19 and TRBJ1-1 provide the parts outside the CDR3, is DGGITQSPKYLFRKEGQNVTLSCEQNLNHDAMYWYRQDPGQGLRLIYYSQIVNDFQKGDIAEGYSVSREKKESFPLTVTSAQKNPTAFYLCASSIVGPGAGSTEAFFGQGTRLTVV.

J is TRBJ1-1 and V is TRBV5-6, with 10 bases that match TRBD1. The CDR3 has 17 residues. Germline V lookup: CDR1 SGHDT, CDR2 YYEEEE. With 4 bases clipped from V and 3 bases from J, the junction kept 12 bases outside the gene matches. The CDR3 reads CASSPEGQGYLDTEAFF. CDR3 coding DNA: TGTGCCAGCAGCCCGGAGGGACAGGGGTATTTAGACACTGAAGCTTTCTTT.

This clone was observed once. This specimen includes other DNA sequences encoding the same CDR3. This sequence joins TRBV29-1 and TRBJ2-7, with D perhaps TRBD2 (6 bases). CDR1 is SQVTM, CDR2 ANQGSEA, per germline. Between the trimmed V and J ends, which lost 6 bases and 4 bases, there was a span of 16 bases. The CDR3 is 13 amino acids. The CDR3 bases are TGCAGCGTCCTACCCTCCGGGGGATACGAGCAGTACTTC. Its translation is CSVLPSGGYEQYF.

CDR3 loop: CASSLDRASREQYF. In nucleotides, the CDR3 is TGTGCCAGCAGTCTCGACAGGGCTTCTCGCGAGCAGTACTTC. The rearrangement joins TRBV11-2 to TRBJ2-7; 7 positions agree with TRBD1. After removal of 6 bases from V and 6 bases from J, the junction contained 11 bases not matched to a gene. Germline CDR1 SGHAT, CDR2 FQNNGV. The CDR3 has 14 amino acids.

The V gene is TRBV7-2, the J gene TRBJ2-2, with 8 nucleotides matching TRBD1. Germline V lookup: CDR1 SGHTA, CDR2 FQGNSA. After removal of 4 bases from V and 3 bases from J, the junction contained 4 bases not matched to a gene. The CDR3 contains 15 residues. The CDR3 spells CASSSTGEDTGELFF. CDR3 in DNA: TGTGCCAGCAGCTCGACAGGGGAGGACACCGGGGAGCTGTTTTTT.

V is TRBV15 and J is TRBJ2-1; 9 bases agree with TRBD1. The length of the CDR3 is 15 residues. In germline, CDR1 is LNHNV, CDR2 YYDKDF (reference sequence). The trim removed 3 bases at V and 7 bases at J, leaving 7 bases unmatched. This chain's CDR3 is CATSREQGATNEQFF. The CDR3 DNA reads as TGTGCCACCAGCAGGGAACAGGGGGCGACGAATGAGCAGTTCTTC.

V usage is TRBV29-1 and J usage is TRBJ2-5, with D possibly matching TRBD2 (5 bases). The CDR3 has 13 amino acids. The ends were cut back, 3 bases at V and 5 bases at J, with 13 bases in the middle. From germline, CDR1 is SQVTM and CDR2 ANQGSEA. The CDR3 loop reads CSVDPPPGETQYF. CDR3 coding DNA: TGCAGCGTTGACCCCCCCCCGGGGGAGACCCAGTACTTC.

The CDR3: CASSLGGGQPQHF. The CDR3 DNA reads TGTGCCAGCAGCTTGGGGGGAGGTCAGCCCCAGCATTTT. The chain uses TRBV5-4 and TRBJ1-5, with D unclear. Germline CDR1 is SGHNT and CDR2 is YYREEE (reference sequence). This CDR3 has 13 residues. Trimming pared 0 bases from V and 6 bases from J, leaving 7 bases between.

V usage is TRBV6-5 and J usage is TRBJ2-7; maybe TRBD2 (5 bases). V was clipped by 7 bases and J by 0 bases, with 13 bases between them. The CDR3 runs 14 residues. The V gene's germline CDR1 is MNHEY and CDR2 SVGAGI. The CDR3 DNA sequence: TGTGCCAGCACCCACACGGGGAGCTCCTACGAGCAGTACTTC. Protein product: CASTHTGSSYEQYF.

The chain joins TRBV7-2 to TRBJ1-1, with D hard to call. The length of the CDR3 is 12 residues. The V and J ends lost 1 base and 8 bases respectively, with 8 bases between them. From germline, CDR1 is SGHTA and CDR2 FQGNSA. CDR3 in amino acids: CASSLDGQEAFF. The DNA of the CDR3 is TGTGCCAGCAGCTTAGATGGTCAGGAAGCTTTCTTT.

The chain links TRBV2 to TRBJ1-1; possible D gene TRBD1, 6 bases. The V gene lost 6 bases and the J gene lost 1 base, with 15 bases spanning the gap. This CDR3 spans 15 amino acids. Germline V gene sequence: CDR1 SNHLY, CDR2 FYNNEI. This chain's CDR3 is CASRALRGANTEAFF. The CDR3 DNA reads as TGTGCCAGCAGGGCACTTCGGGGGGCGAACACTGAAGCTTTCTTT.

J is TRBJ2-3 and V is TRBV7-9; TRBD1 agrees at 7 bases. In germline, CDR1 is SEHNR, CDR2 FQNEAQ (reference sequence). J was trimmed by 1 base and V by 3 bases; bases with no gene match: 1. This CDR3 region has 14 residues. As DNA, the CDR3 is TGTGCCAGCAGCTTCACAGGGGGCACAGATACGCAGTATTTT. Translated, it gives CASSFTGGTDTQYF.

The V call is TRBV7-9, the J call TRBJ1-5; 8 bases map to TRBD1. Germline CDR1 is SEHNR and CDR2 is FQNEAQ (reference sequence). This CDR3 contains 15 residues. The J segment lost 0 bases and the V segment lost 4 bases, leaving 2 bases of the junction unmatched. In DNA, the CDR3 is TGTGCCAGCAGCTCTGACAGGGGTAGCAATCAGCCCCAGCATTTT. Translation gives CASSSDRGSNQPQHF.

This clone was recorded only once. The V gene is TRBV11-1, the J gene TRBJ1-1; no clear D gene. Germline assignment: CDR1 SGHAT and CDR2 FQDESV (reference sequence). V was trimmed by 0 bases and J by 1 base, leaving 3 bases between them. The CDR3 has 13 residues. The chain's CDR3 is CASSLARNTEAFF. DNA of the CDR3: TGTGCCAGCAGCTTAGCTAGGAACACTGAAGCTTTCTTT.

CDR3 sequence: CASSIGHKGPASSYEQYF. The CDR3 region has the DNA TGTGCCAGTAGTATAGGCCACAAGGGGCCGGCTAGCTCCTACGAGCAGTACTTC. The chain couples TRBV19 to TRBJ2-7; weak D call: TRBD1 (5 bases). V lost 1 base to trimming and J lost 0 bases, with 19 bases between them. The CDR3 totals 18 residues. Looked up from germline, CDR1 is LNHDA and CDR2 is SQIVND (reference sequence).

The chain combines TRBV6-6 with TRBJ1-1; possibly TRBD1 for D (6 bases). Germline V gene data show CDR1 as MNHNY and CDR2 as SVGAGI (reference sequence). V gave up 2 bases and J gave up 0 bases, with 13 bases separating them. The CDR3 covers 16 residues. CDR3 sequence (DNA): TGTGCCAGCAGTTACCCATCCCGGGACATGAACACTGAAGCTTTCTTT. Amino acid sequence: CASSYPSRDMNTEAFF.

V and J are TRBV30 and TRBJ1-5; 7 bases align to TRBD1. There are 15 residues in the CDR3. V dropped 3 bases and J dropped 4; count of bases not matched to a gene: 9. The V gene's germline CDR1 is GTSNPN and CDR2 SVGIG (reference sequence). The CDR3 region has the DNA TGTGCCTGGAGCCGGAGACAGGGCCGGAATCAGCCCCAGCATTTT. This sequence encodes CAWSRRQGRNQPQHF.

The V gene is TRBV9, the J gene TRBJ2-3; tentative D call: TRBD1 (8 bases). The germline V and J ends were trimmed by 3 bases and 4 bases, with 15 bases remaining between them. The CDR3 has 15 residues. CDR1 SGDLS and CDR2 YYNGEE come from the germline V gene. The CDR3 DNA reads as TGTGCCAGCAGCGCGATACAGGGGGGGCCAGATACGCAGTATTTT. Protein sequence: CASSAIQGGPDTQYF.

The chain recombines TRBV4-1 with TRBJ2-3; 10 bases fit TRBD1. V shed 4 bases, J shed 4 bases, and the junction held 5 bases outside the gene matches. This CDR3 comprises 15 residues. Germline values: CDR1 MGHRA, CDR2 YSYEKL. CDR3 region: CASSLGTGEPDTQYF. In DNA form, the CDR3 reads TGCGCCAGCAGCCTCGGGACAGGGGAGCCAGATACGCAGTATTTT.

V usage is TRBV5-4 and J usage is TRBJ2-3; TRBD2 aligns across 8 bases. Germline loops: CDR1 SGHNT, CDR2 YYREEE (reference sequence). Trimming took 10 bases from V and 0 from J; bases not matched to a gene: 4. The CDR3 extends over 13 amino acids. The DNA of the CDR3 is TGTGCCGGTAGCGGGGAAAGCACAGATACGCAGTATTTT. This encodes CAGSGESTDTQYF.

V usage is TRBV10-3 and J usage is TRBJ1-1; tentatively, D is TRBD1 (5 bases). CDR3 length equals 12 residues. Germline V gives CDR1 ENHRY, CDR2 SYGVKD. V was trimmed by 11 bases and J by 2 bases, leaving 12 bases between them. In DNA, the CDR3 is TGTGCCCTGCGGGGCCCTAACACTGAAGCTTTCTTT. Translated, it gives CALRGPNTEAFF.

The rearrangement joins TRBV29-1 to TRBJ1-5, with 9 bases lining up with TRBD1. CDR1 is SQVTM and CDR2 is ANQGSEA in the germline V gene. The CDR3 spans 14 residues. V shed 7 bases, J shed 7 bases, and the junction held 11 bases outside the gene matches. The CDR3 sequence: CSASQGAFGQPQHF. The CDR3 DNA reads as TGCAGCGCGTCACAGGGGGCCTTCGGGCAGCCCCAGCATTTT.

The rearrangement links TRBV4-3 to TRBJ2-3, with 8 bases aligning to TRBD1. There are 16 residues in the CDR3. Losses at the gene ends were 1 base for V and 6 bases for J; bases not matched to a gene: 9. Germline V lookup: CDR1 LGHNA, CDR2 YSLEER. The DNA for the CDR3 is TGCGCCAGCAGCCAAGGTCAGGGACAGGCCCGTGATACGCAGTATTTT. This encodes CASSQGQGQARDTQYF.

This chain links TRBV7-2 with TRBJ2-3; 7 positions match TRBD2. J lost 1 base, V lost 5 bases, and 6 bases had no gene match. There are 15 residues in the CDR3. CDR1 SGHTA and CDR2 FQGNSA come from the germline V gene. The CDR3 sequence is CASSLERGGTDTQYF. CDR3 DNA: TGTGCCAGCAGCCTGGAGCGGGGCGGCACAGATACGCAGTATTTT.

This chain uses TRBV28 with TRBJ2-1, with TRBD1 matching over 12 bases. V gave up 0 bases and J gave up 9 bases; unmatched junction bases: 6. Looked up from germline, CDR1 is MDHEN and CDR2 is SYDVKM. The CDR3 has 16 residues. The CDR3 region has the DNA TGTGCCAGCAGTTTATGGGGACAGGGGGCAGTCGTTGAGCAGTTCTTC. This translates into CASSLWGQGAVVEQFF.

This rearrangement joins TRBV5-4 to TRBJ1-4; the match to TRBD1 covers 8 bases. Trimming removed 2 bases from V and 8 bases from J; junction bases left unmatched: 5. The length of the CDR3 is 14 residues. Looked up from germline, CDR1 is SGHNT and CDR2 is YYREEE (reference sequence). Here the CDR3 reads CASSFQGAEEKLFF. CDR3 coding DNA: TGTGCCAGCAGCTTTCAGGGGGCGGAGGAAAAACTGTTTTTT.

This chain joins TRBV6-5 and TRBJ1-3; the D gene is possibly TRBD1 (6 bases). The CDR3 runs 15 residues. Germline CDR1 and CDR2: MNHEY and SVGAGI. Trimming took 0 bases from V and 0 from J, leaving 6 bases between them. CDR3 region: CASSYSDSSGNTIYF. The CDR3 nucleotides read TGTGCCAGCAGTTACTCGGACAGCTCTGGAAACACCATATATTTT.